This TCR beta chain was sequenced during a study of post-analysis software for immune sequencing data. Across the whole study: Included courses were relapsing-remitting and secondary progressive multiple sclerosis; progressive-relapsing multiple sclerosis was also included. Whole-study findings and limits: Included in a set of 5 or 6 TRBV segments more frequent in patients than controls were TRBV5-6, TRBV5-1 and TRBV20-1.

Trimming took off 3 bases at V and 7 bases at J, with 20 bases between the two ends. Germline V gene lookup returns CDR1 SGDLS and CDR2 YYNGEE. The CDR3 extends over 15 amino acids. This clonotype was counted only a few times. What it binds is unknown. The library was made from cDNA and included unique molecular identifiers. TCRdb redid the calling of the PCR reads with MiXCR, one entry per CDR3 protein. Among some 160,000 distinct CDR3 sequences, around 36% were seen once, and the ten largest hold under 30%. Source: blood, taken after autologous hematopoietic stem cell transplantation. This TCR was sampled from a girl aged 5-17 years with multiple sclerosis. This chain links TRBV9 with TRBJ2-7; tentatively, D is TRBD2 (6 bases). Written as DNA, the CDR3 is TGTGCCAGCAGCGCGAAATTGGGGGGATTCGGGGAGCAGTACTTC. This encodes CASSAKLGGFGEQYF.